The rows below give T cell receptor beta chains drawn from one sample of a study of blood T cells in healthy people across ages. Each CDR3 protein gets one entry after TCRdb re-called the 5' RACE reads with MiXCR. This sample has 800,000 or so distinct CDR3 sequences; 25% occur once, and the top ten carry around 3.6%. These same data were also listed under a study on T cells of mothers and their children.

The sequenced sample consisted of blood. Receptor source: a boy younger than 18 in good health. Both conserved end residues are trimmed from each CDR3. The order of the fields is V gene, CDR3 protein.

TRBV6-5 | ASATGPYEQY
TRBV6-2/TRBV6-3 | ASSWDKTWDLRSEQF
TRBV9 | ASKGSNNEQF
TRBV10-3 | AISNPGQGANTGELF
TRBV28 | ASQSLGWLAGDEQY
TRBV4-1 | ASSQDAIKIWQPSGANVLT
TRBV29-1 | SVDERTGELF
TRBV20-1 | SAAALAKNIQY
TRBV6-5 | ASMSESAYYEQY
TRBV29-1 | SVDPAGLNTEAF
TRBV7-8 | ASAPGASGVLVGNTGELF
TRBV12-3/TRBV12-4 | ASSLFYREETQY
TRBV28 | ASSKDRGNSETQY
TRBV12-3/TRBV12-4 | ASGSGRGYEQY
TRBV29-1 | SGVEDSTYEQY
TRBV28 | ASRRQGGETQY
TRBV3-1 | ASSQEPDYGYT
TRBV7-2 | ASSFGLGRANEKLF
TRBV6-2/TRBV6-3 | TSSNYVEQF
TRBV19 | ASSIGSGALGDTQY
TRBV6-2/TRBV6-3 | ASRPIRFRRQY
TRBV27 | ASSLQGPGGGTQY
TRBV6-1 | ASSLAAPHNNEQF
TRBV9 | ASSEWGDEQF
TRBV20-1 | SARMGVARDTQY
TRBV11-1 | ASSREIMNTEAF
TRBV5-1 | ASRQGREEQETQY
TRBV2 | ASSISRPRTTRSISTDTQY
TRBV19 | ASSMGPYNEQF
TRBV18 | ASSPTSGRDTQY
TRBV5-1 | ASSLEQGAHTEAF
TRBV18 | ASSPPNNNYEQY
TRBV19 | ASSMGLAGATDTQY
TRBV4-1 | ASSQPGLQETQY
TRBV4-3 | ASSQGRTGASYEQY
TRBV7-2 | ASSLALGYAGELF
TRBV2 | ASSERAVLSSYEQY
TRBV5-1 | ASSGDWLSGANVLT
TRBV12-3/TRBV12-4 | ASSPGTGGFTPLH
TRBV20-1 | SATGSYNEQF
TRBV7-2 | ASSLDAGTPLH
TRBV4-2 | ASSQGTVWTDTQY
TRBV7-2 | ASSLTQGPYEQY
TRBV13 | ASSLSGGKTPSGRFYEQY
TRBV2 | ASSVSWGPGPLH
TRBV20-1 | SAGISQYEQY
TRBV5-6 | ASSLNRGPYGYT
TRBV27 | ASRRGGGLAGELF
TRBV3-1 | ASSLASTEKRETQY
TRBV7-8 | ASSNREPGTDTQY
TRBV2 | ASSSRNSNQPQH
TRBV6-6 | ASSSSDRGYNEQF
TRBV5-1 | ASGLAGTYEQC